This T cell receptor beta chain was found in a study of blood T cell repertoires in COVID-19. Across the study: Samples of COVID-19 (acute and convalescent) were obtained from the United States, Italy and Spain. In each case, the material was cDNA or gDNA derived from T cells, B-cell-depleted T cells, or PBMCs.

Germline CDR1 reads SGHTA; CDR2 reads FQGNSA. Between the trimmed V and J ends, which lost 8 bases and 1 base, there was a span of 12 bases. This CDR3 is built from 15 residues. Per the original data handling: Amplification of reference gene primers provided the estimated nucleated cell counts. TCRdb's copy holds only in-frame clones and misses some; the assay was immunoSEQ multiplex PCR. V, J and clone size were drawn from that table, and D and trimming were deduced from the DNA. The table lists 200,000 or so clones, over 80% of them singletons. The gene calls are TRBV7-2 and TRBJ1-6; D is perhaps TRBD1 (6 bases). This sequence was found in a woman aged 25-40 years with acute or convalescent COVID-19. Material for sequencing was peripheral blood. CDR3 DNA sequence: TGTGCCAGCCGTGAACAGGGATCCTATAATTCACCCCTCCACTTT. Translated: CASREQGSYNSPLHF.